Shown below are 20 T cell receptor beta chains from a single sample sequenced in a study of regulatory T cells in long-lasting Graves disease. Time point given: persistent/refractory GD, antithyroid drugs over 5 years with positive TRAb. Generation of the TCR library employed RNA extracted from PBMCs. Relying on iRepertoire HTBI primers and Arm-PCR of CDR3 regions, the team built TCR beta libraries. MiXCR, applied by TCRdb to the multiplex PCR reads, yields one record per CDR3 protein. Of hundreds of thousands of distinct CDR3 sequences in the sample, around 21% are singletons; the top ten hold over 7.5%. Specimen: peripheral blood mononuclear cells (PBMCs), collected when the disease was refractory, from a patient treated with antithyroid drugs. Every receptor here comes from a female donor with Graves disease.

This chain uses TRBV2 with TRBJ1-2; D is unclear. Trimming removed 0 bases at V and 7 bases at J, with 21 bases between. This CDR3 comprises 17 residues. CDR1 and CDR2 from the germline V gene are SNHLY and FYNNEI. The CDR3 bases are TGTGCCAGCAGTGAAGCGAAGGAGGGTAGGGTATCGGGTGGCTACACCTTC. It codes for CASSEAKEGRVSGGYTF.

This clonotype was recorded at least ten times. This chain links TRBV27 with TRBJ1-3; D uncertain. Deletions cut 2 bases from V and 2 bases from J, with 13 bases between. The CDR3 extends over 16 amino acids. Germline V CDR1 and CDR2: MNHEY, SMNVEV (reference sequence). The CDR3: CASSLVGSGTGNTIYF. Written as DNA, the CDR3 is TGTGCCAGCAGTTTAGTCGGTTCGGGTACTGGAAACACCATATATTTT.

CDR3 nucleotides: TGCGCCAGCAGCTCGACAGGGTTTCGGGGCTACACCTTC. Translation: CASSSTGFRGYTF. The chain employs TRBV5-1 and TRBJ1-2; 7 positions match TRBD1. With 3 bases clipped from V and 8 bases from J, the junction kept 7 bases outside the gene matches. This CDR3 has 13 residues. CDR1 is SGHRS and CDR2 is YFSETQ in the germline V gene.

This clonotype was counted at least ten times. V and J are TRBV20-1 and TRBJ1-2, with D unclear. Per germline, CDR1 DFQATT and CDR2 SNEGSKA (reference sequence). Trimming cost V 0 bases and J 2 bases, with 13 bases left between them. The CDR3 sequence is 15 residues long. In DNA form, the CDR3 reads TGCAGTGCTAGAGAGGGCCGTGGGAGAAACTATGGCTACACCTTC. Protein sequence: CSAREGRGRNYGYTF.

The chain uses TRBV6-1 and TRBJ2-2; 7 bases align to TRBD1. J lost 3 bases, V lost 5 bases, and 9 bases had no gene match. The CDR3 runs 16 residues. Germline loops: CDR1 MNHNS, CDR2 SASEGT. DNA of the CDR3: TGTGCCAGCAGTCTACTCAGGGGGTCGGACACCGGGGAGCTGTTTTTT. It is translated as CASSLLRGSDTGELFF.

This clonotype was recorded a few times. The chain combines TRBV19 with TRBJ1-5, with TRBD1 as a possible D gene (6 bases). The CDR3 loop spans 15 amino acids. Germline assignment: CDR1 LNHDA and CDR2 SQIVND (reference sequence). The ends were cut back, 4 bases at V and 3 bases at J, with 13 bases in the middle. CDR3 coding DNA: TGTGCCAGTAGTAAGGACACAGGGCTCAATCAGCCCCAGCATTTT. This gives the protein CASSKDTGLNQPQHF.

This clonotype was counted many times. V is TRBV12-3 or TRBV12-4 and J is TRBJ2-5; 8 nucleotides agree with TRBD1. The CDR3 consists of 15 residues. With V trimmed by 6 bases and J by 4 bases, 10 bases remained unmatched. The CDR3 loop reads CASRSRTGRGETQYF. The CDR3 DNA follows: TGTGCCAGCAGATCGAGGACAGGGAGAGGAGAGACCCAGTACTTC.

This clonotype was observed at least ten times. The CDR3 sequence is CSVTGISYEQYF. Here the CDR3 DNA reads TGCAGCGTCACTGGAATATCCTACGAGCAGTACTTC. V usage is TRBV29-1 and J usage is TRBJ2-7; no clear D. The CDR3 runs to 12 residues. Trimming removed 6 bases at V and 1 base at J, with 10 bases between. Germline CDR1 and CDR2: SQVTM and ANQGSEA.

This chain's CDR3 is CASSPNLQGAIGEQYF. CDR3 DNA sequence: TGTGCCAGCAGCCCGAACCTACAGGGGGCCATCGGCGAGCAGTACTTC. This chain connects TRBV3-1 to TRBJ2-7; 9 bases are a match to TRBD1. V trimming: 4 bases; J trimming: 6 bases; junction bases outside the gene matches: 13. The germline gives CDR1 LGHDT, CDR2 YNNKEL (reference sequence). The CDR3 has 16 residues.

DNA of the CDR3: TGCAGTGCTAGAGATGAACGGACCTACGAGCAGTACTTC. It specifies CSARDERTYEQYF. The gene calls are TRBV20-1 and TRBJ2-7, with D uncertain. From germline, CDR1 is DFQATT and CDR2 SNEGSKA (reference sequence). This CDR3 is 13 amino acids long. Trimming shortened V by 0 bases and J by 2 bases, and 8 bases separated the two germline ends.

There are many counts of this clonotype. V and J are TRBV28 and TRBJ1-5, with D hard to call. The germline V and J ends were trimmed by 5 bases and 9 bases, with 23 bases remaining between them. CDR3 length equals 16 residues. Germline V gene lookup returns CDR1 MDHEN and CDR2 SYDVKM. DNA for the CDR3: TGTGCCAGCAGTGCCCCCGGCGGGATTGAGAAGGGGCCCCAGCATTTT. The encoded protein is CASSAPGGIEKGPQHF.

This clonotype showed up just once. No conserved phenylalanine or tryptophan ends this CDR3, so it is likely a read error. The chain couples TRBV3-1 to TRBJ1-5; the D is unclear. Deletions cut 1 base from V and 3 bases from J, with 10 bases between. CDR1 and CDR2 (germline): LGHDT, YNNKEL (reference sequence). The CDR3 sequence is 15 residues long. CDR3 residues: CASSQGVRVNQPQHL. DNA of the CDR3: TGTGCCAGCAGCCAAGGGGTCCGCGTCAATCAGCCCCAGCATCTT.

This clonotype was recorded many times. The genes are TRBV9 and TRBJ1-1, with unresolved D. In germline, CDR1 is SGDLS, CDR2 YYNGEE. CDR3 length equals 13 residues. V lost 2 bases and J 6 bases, leaving 11 bases between the germline ends. The CDR3, as DNA: TGTGCCAGCAGCGTTATCTCTCGGCCTGAAGCTTTCTTT. Its translation: CASSVISRPEAFF.

This clonotype was seen many times. This chain connects TRBV6-1 to TRBJ2-7; 10 bases align to TRBD2. J lost 3 bases, V lost 6 bases, and 14 bases had no gene match. Germline lookup yields CDR1 MNHNS and CDR2 SASEGT. This CDR3 comprises 17 residues. The CDR3 spells CASSKTGLAEYNYEQYF. The CDR3 coding sequence is TGTGCCAGCAGCAAAACAGGACTAGCGGAATATAACTACGAGCAGTACTTC.

The V gene is TRBV29-1, the J gene TRBJ1-1; D is possibly TRBD1 (5 bases). The CDR3 length is 14 residues. Trimming took 8 bases from V and 0 from J, leaving 16 bases between them. Germline V lookup: CDR1 SQVTM, CDR2 ANQGSEA. The CDR3 loop reads CSSRPGAMNTEAFF. Here the CDR3 DNA reads TGCAGCTCCCGACCCGGGGCGATGAACACTGAAGCTTTCTTT. Full variable domain (outside the CDR3, taken from reference TRBV29-1 and TRBJ1-1): SAVISQKPSRDICQRGTSLTIQCQVDSQVTMMFWYRQQPGQSLTLIATANQGSEATYESGFVIDKFPISRPNLTFSTLTVSNMSPEDSSIYLCSSRPGAMNTEAFFGQGTRLTVV.

This clonotype came up many times. The chain employs TRBV12-3 or TRBV12-4 and TRBJ1-2, with D possibly being TRBD1 (5 bases). V lost 6 bases, J lost 8 bases, and 16 bases lay in between. The CDR3 totals 13 residues. As DNA, the CDR3 is TGTGCCAGCAGCAAAGCCGGGGCAGGAGGCTACACCTTC. Translated: CASSKAGAGGYTF.

The rearrangement uses TRBV27 and TRBJ1-1; D is ambiguous. This CDR3 contains 15 residues. Looked up from germline, CDR1 is MNHEY and CDR2 is SMNVEV (reference sequence). The V end lost 3 bases, the J end lost 4 bases, and 15 bases lay between the germline ends. The CDR3 sequence is CASSLTGGLSTEAFF. CDR3 DNA sequence: TGTGCCAGCAGTTTGACGGGCGGGCTTAGCACTGAAGCTTTCTTT.

The rearrangement uses TRBV28 and TRBJ2-7; 8 nucleotides line up with TRBD1. This CDR3 spans 16 amino acids. Trimming cost V 5 bases and J 0 bases; bases outside gene matches: 9. Germline V gene lookup returns CDR1 MDHEN and CDR2 SYDVKM. The CDR3 is CASSQLWTGSSYEQYF. The CDR3, as DNA: TGTGCCAGCAGTCAACTTTGGACAGGGAGCTCCTACGAGCAGTACTTC.

This chain uses TRBV4-1 with TRBJ1-4, with D perhaps matching TRBD1 (5 bases). The CDR3 totals 15 residues. Per germline, CDR1 MGHRA and CDR2 YSYEKL. V was cut by 4 bases and J by 3 bases, with 12 bases left in between. The CDR3 sequence: CASSPLGGSNEKLFF. CDR3 DNA: TGCGCCAGCAGCCCCCTCGGGGGATCTAATGAAAAACTGTTTTTT.

This clonotype was picked up many times. The chain couples TRBV28 to TRBJ2-5, with TRBD2 identical over 10 bases. The CDR3 is made up of 16 amino acids. Germline loops: CDR1 MDHEN, CDR2 SYDVKM. Germline trimming cut 3 bases from V and 1 base from J; bases unmatched to any gene: 5. The CDR3 nucleotides are TGTGCCAGCAGTTTTCTCCTAGCGGGAGTCCAAGAGACCCAGTACTTC. Its translation: CASSFLLAGVQETQYF.